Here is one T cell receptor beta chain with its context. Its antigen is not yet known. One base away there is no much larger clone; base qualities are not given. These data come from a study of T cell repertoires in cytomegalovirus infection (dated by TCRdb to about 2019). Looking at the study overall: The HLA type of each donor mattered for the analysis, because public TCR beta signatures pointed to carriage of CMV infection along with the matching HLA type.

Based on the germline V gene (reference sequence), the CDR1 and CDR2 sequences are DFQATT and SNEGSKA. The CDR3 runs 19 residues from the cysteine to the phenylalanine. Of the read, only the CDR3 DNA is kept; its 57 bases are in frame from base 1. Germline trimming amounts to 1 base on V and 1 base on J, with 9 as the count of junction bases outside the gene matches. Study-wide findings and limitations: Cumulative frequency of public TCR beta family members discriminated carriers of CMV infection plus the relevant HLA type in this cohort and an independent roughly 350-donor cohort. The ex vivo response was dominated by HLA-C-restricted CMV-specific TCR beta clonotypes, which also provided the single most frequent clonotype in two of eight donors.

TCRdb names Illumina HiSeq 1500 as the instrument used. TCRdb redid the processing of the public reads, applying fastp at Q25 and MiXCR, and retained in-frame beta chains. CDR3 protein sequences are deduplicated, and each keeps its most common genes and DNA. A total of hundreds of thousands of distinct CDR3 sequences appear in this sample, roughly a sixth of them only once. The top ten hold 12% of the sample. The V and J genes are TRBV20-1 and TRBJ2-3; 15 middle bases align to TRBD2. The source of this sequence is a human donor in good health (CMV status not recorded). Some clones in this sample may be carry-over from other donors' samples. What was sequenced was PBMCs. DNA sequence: TGCAGTGCTAGAGCCAGAGGGACTAGCGGGGGGAGACGCACAGATACGCAGTATTTT. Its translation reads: CSARARGTSGGRRTDTQYF.